This TCR beta chain was profiled in a study of blood T cells in healthy people across ages. Comments on this clonotype: A read error is possible here, since a much larger clone lies one base away.

Primed by a sample-barcoded 5' primer and a J-beta primer mix, a second PCR proceeded for about 7 to 11 cycles. TCRdb processed the 5' RACE reads anew with MiXCR; each CDR3 protein has one entry. The sample records about 1.8 million distinct CDR3 sequences, roughly 49% being singletons. Germline CDR1 reads MNHEY; CDR2 reads SMNVEV (reference sequence). The germline V and J ends were trimmed by 7 bases and 2 bases, with 6 bases remaining between them. This CDR3 is built from 13 residues. This receptor was obtained from a woman in her 40s in good health. The sample was blood. The chain joins TRBV27 to TRBJ2-6; no clear D gene. The CDR3 reads CASIFAGANVLTF. CDR3 coding DNA: TGTGCCAGCATTTTCGCTGGGGCCAACGTCCTGACTTTC.